These T cell receptor beta chains were read from a single sample in a study of blood T cell repertoires in COVID-19. The repertoire was sequenced with immunoSEQ multiplex PCR; TCRdb's copy has only in-frame clones and lacks some. The table lists 100,000 to 150,000 clones, 88% of them singletons. Material: peripheral blood. The receptor source for this set is a man aged 70 or older with active COVID-19. Each CDR3 is given with its conserved first and last residue. The D gene is left open where the match is weak. Size is stated for part of the rows, as once, few or many counts, or as a class when the clone is expanded.

d_call j_call v_call clone_size cdr3_aa cdr3_nt
- TRBJ1-3 TRBV29-1 - CSVRMDSSTIYF TGCAGCGTGAGGATGGACAGCAGCACCATATATTTT
TRBD1 TRBJ1-6 TRBV6-5 - CASKRRDRGSPLHF TGTGCCAGCAAGCGCCGGGACAGGGGTTCACCCCTCCACTTT
- TRBJ2-4 TRBV5-4 - CASSLAGSSKNIQYF TGTGCCAGCAGCTTGGCCGGGTCCAGCAAAAACATTCAGTACTTC
TRBD1 TRBJ2-3 TRBV29-1 - CSDDRGTDTQYF TGCAGCGACGACAGGGGCACAGATACGCAGTATTTT
- TRBJ1-5 TRBV13 - CASSSRGQPSQPQHF TGTGCCAGCTCGTCCCGCGGTCAGCCCAGTCAGCCCCAGCATTTT
- TRBJ2-7 TRBV6-5 - CASSRRAPGYEQYF TGTGCCAGCAGCCGCAGGGCCCCCGGCTACGAGCAGTACTTC
TRBD2 TRBJ2-3 TRBV10-3 - CAISEPLAGEYTDTQYF TGTGCCATCAGTGAGCCACTAGCGGGAGAATACACAGATACGCAGTATTTT
- TRBJ2-3 TRBV28 - CASEGPKTDTQYF TGTGCCAGCGAGGGCCCAAAAACAGATACGCAGTATTTT
TRBD1 TRBJ1-6 TRBV11-3 few CASSSFPGTGGSFYNSPLHF TGTGCCAGCAGCTCGTTTCCCGGGACAGGGGGCTCCTTTTATAATTCACCCCTCCACTTT
TRBD1 TRBJ1-2 TRBV5-5 - CASSLVGTALGWGYTF TGTGCCAGCAGCTTGGTAGGGACAGCGCTCGGGTGGGGCTACACCTTC
- TRBJ2-1 TRBV29-1 - CSVSDNEQFF TGCAGCGTATCTGACAATGAGCAGTTCTTC
TRBD1 TRBJ1-5 TRBV18 - CASSPRSGGLGNQPQHF TGTGCCAGCTCACCGCGATCAGGGGGGCTCGGCAATCAGCCCCAGCATTTT
TRBD1 TRBJ2-6 TRBV3-1/TRBV3-2 - CASSPLPGQGISGANVLTF TGTGCCAGCAGCCCCCTCCCAGGACAGGGGATTTCTGGGGCCAACGTCCTGACTTTC
- TRBJ2-7 TRBV3-1/TRBV3-2 - CASSQAGHSPGEQYF TGTGCCAGCAGCCAAGCAGGACATTCACCAGGCGAGCAGTACTTC
TRBD1 TRBJ1-2 TRBV27 - CASSPGQDYGYTF TGTGCCAGCAGCCCAGGACAGGACTATGGCTACACCTTC
- TRBJ1-3 TRBV19 - CASSDSSGNTIYF TGTGCCAGTAGTGACAGTTCTGGAAACACCATATATTTT
TRBD1 TRBJ1-6 TRBV6-2/TRBV6-3 - CASSWRDRVNSPLHF TGTGCCAGCAGTTGGAGGGACAGGGTGAACTCACCCCTCCACTTT
TRBD1 TRBJ2-7 TRBV7-2 - CASSYGQGSYEQYF TGTGCCAGCAGCTACGGACAGGGGAGCTACGAGCAGTACTTC
TRBD2 TRBJ2-1 TRBV5-4 once CASSSNILGLAGEYNEQFF TGTGCCAGCAGCTCTAATATTCTGGGACTAGCGGGAGAGTACAATGAGCAGTTCTTC
TRBD1 TRBJ2-7 TRBV29-1 - CSVGHRDRVHEQYF TGCAGCGTTGGGCACCGGGACAGGGTCCACGAGCAGTACTTC
- TRBJ1-1 TRBV9 many CASSVSPKRVNTEAFF TGTGCCAGCAGCGTATCGCCTAAGAGGGTGAACACTGAAGCTTTCTTT
TRBD1 TRBJ1-2 TRBV27 - CASSFGRGQGDGGYTF TGTGCCAGCAGTTTTGGGCGAGGACAGGGCGATGGGGGCTACACCTTC
- TRBJ2-7 TRBV27 - CASSLVPFDEQYF TGTGCCAGCAGTTTAGTTCCATTTGACGAGCAGTACTTC
TRBD2 TRBJ2-7 TRBV27 - CASSLSSYGAGGAYEQYF TGTGCCAGCAGTTTATCCTCTTACGGGGCGGGAGGCGCCTACGAGCAGTACTTC
- TRBJ2-1 TRBV30 - CALTVAGVGEQFF TGTGCCTTAACCGTGGCCGGAGTGGGTGAGCAGTTCTTC
TRBD2 TRBJ2-5 TRBV9 - CASSPRGGLYQETQYF TGTGCCAGCAGCCCTCGGGGGGGACTGTACCAAGAGACCCAGTACTTC
- TRBJ2-7 TRBV28 - CASKISGLAFEQYF TGTGCCAGCAAAATTAGCGGCCTGGCGTTCGAGCAGTACTTC
- TRBJ1-2 TRBV30 - CAWSEKDSWGYTF TGTGCCTGGAGTGAAAAGGACAGTTGGGGCTACACCTTC
TRBD1 TRBJ2-7 TRBV19 - CASGPGGTYEQYF TGTGCCAGTGGACCAGGGGGTACCTACGAGCAGTACTTC
TRBD1 TRBJ2-7 TRBV19 - CASSVRQGNEQYF TGTGCCAGTAGTGTACGACAGGGGAACGAGCAGTACTTC
TRBD2 TRBJ2-7 TRBV3-1/TRBV3-2 - CASSPPTSGRALSEQYF TGTGCCAGCAGCCCCCCCACTAGCGGGAGGGCCCTTAGCGAGCAGTACTTC